Listed below are T cell receptor beta chains from one sample, sequenced in a study of CD8 T cells in ankylosing spondylitis. MiXCR was run by TCRdb on the 5' RACE reads, yielding one entry per CDR3 protein. Of 380,000 or so distinct CDR3 sequences in the sample, 20% to 25% were seen once. Sequences were obtained from blood, either unsorted or a sorted T cell fraction (not recorded which). These TCRs come from a male donor with ankylosing spondylitis or in good health (not recorded which). The CDR3 runs from the conserved cysteine through the conserved F or W. Each record gives: J gene, V gene, CDR3 protein.

TRBJ2-1 TRBV30 CAWTQGVFDNEQFF
TRBJ2-7 TRBV30 CAWIPGTGLAYEQYF
TRBJ2-5 TRBV29-1 CSVEDWGRSYF
TRBJ2-7 TRBV5-4 CASSLGGQGGEQYF
TRBJ2-1 TRBV27 CASSLLLAGAYNEQFF
TRBJ2-3 TRBV20-1 CSASGLAGLPSTDTQYF
TRBJ2-6 TRBV24-1 CATRDSGANVLTF
TRBJ2-5 TRBV5-6 CASSRWTSGDEETQYF
TRBJ2-2 TRBV6-1 CASSEMVGQGGETGELFF
TRBJ2-5 TRBV7-8 CASSLGGGLETQYF
TRBJ2-2 TRBV2 CASSLAGGVELFF
TRBJ2-2 TRBV12-3/TRBV12-4 CASSPRVAGELFF
TRBJ1-1 TRBV24-1 CARGRSGSEAFF
TRBJ2-2 TRBV14 CASSRSGVSTGELFF
TRBJ2-1 TRBV12-3/TRBV12-4 CASSFPPNEQFF
TRBJ2-7 TRBV30 CAWRGTLLYEQYF
TRBJ2-7 TRBV11-2 CASSPMPAGSAYEQYF
TRBJ2-7 TRBV29-1 CSVDGTRGSYEQYF
TRBJ1-5 TRBV12-3/TRBV12-4 CASRLGFREPQHF
TRBJ2-3 TRBV20-1 CSAPDPKSTDRHTQYF
TRBJ2-1 TRBV12-3/TRBV12-4 CASSFTSGANEQFF
TRBJ2-7 TRBV20-1 CSARDWDTPYEQYF
TRBJ2-3 TRBV2 CASSAPLRTSPSTDTQYF
TRBJ2-7 TRBV20-1 CSARDWTGTPGYEQYF
TRBJ2-7 TRBV15 CATSRDGGTLTYEQYF
TRBJ2-2 TRBV21-1 CASSNLGELFF
TRBJ2-1 TRBV7-3 CASSVTSGGSDEQFF
TRBJ2-7 TRBV20-1 CSARDRTTNEQYF
TRBJ2-7 TRBV6-5 CASSYLPGQGAYEQYF
TRBJ2-5 TRBV7-8 CASSLPLVERGPRRYF
TRBJ2-1 TRBV5-1 CASSLVILGPYNEQFF
TRBJ2-1 TRBV12-3/TRBV12-4 CASSLGIWGTGVYNEQFF
TRBJ1-1 TRBV29-1 CSVAGGDNTEAFF
TRBJ2-1 TRBV6-4 CASSRTSGYNEQFF
TRBJ2-7 TRBV12-3/TRBV12-4 CASSPTAPSGEQYF
TRBJ1-1 TRBV29-1 CSVLGGGHSEAFF